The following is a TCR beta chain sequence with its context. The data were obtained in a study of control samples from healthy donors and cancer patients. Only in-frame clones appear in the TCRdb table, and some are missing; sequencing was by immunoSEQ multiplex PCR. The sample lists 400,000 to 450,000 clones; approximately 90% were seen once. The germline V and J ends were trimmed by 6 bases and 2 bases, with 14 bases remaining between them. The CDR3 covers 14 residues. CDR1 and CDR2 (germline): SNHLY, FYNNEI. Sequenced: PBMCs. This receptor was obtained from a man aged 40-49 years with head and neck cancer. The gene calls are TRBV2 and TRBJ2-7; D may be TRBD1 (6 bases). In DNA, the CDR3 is TGTGCCAGCAGGGAAATGACAGGTACCTACGAGCAGTACTTC. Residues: CASREMTGTYEQYF.